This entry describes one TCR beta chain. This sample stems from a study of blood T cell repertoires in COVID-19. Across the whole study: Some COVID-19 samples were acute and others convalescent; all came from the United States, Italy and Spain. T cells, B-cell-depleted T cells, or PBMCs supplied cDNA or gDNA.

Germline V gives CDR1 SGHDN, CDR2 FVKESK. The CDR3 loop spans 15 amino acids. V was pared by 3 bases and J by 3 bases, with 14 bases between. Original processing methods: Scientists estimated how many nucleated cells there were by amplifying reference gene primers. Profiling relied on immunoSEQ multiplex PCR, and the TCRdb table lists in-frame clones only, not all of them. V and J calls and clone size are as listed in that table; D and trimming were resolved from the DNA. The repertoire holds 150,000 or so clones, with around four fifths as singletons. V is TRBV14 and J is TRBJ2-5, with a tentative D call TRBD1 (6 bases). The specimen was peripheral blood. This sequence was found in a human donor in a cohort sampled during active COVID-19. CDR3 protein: CASSHGWTAKETQYF. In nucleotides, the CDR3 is TGTGCCAGCAGCCATGGTTGGACAGCGAAAGAGACCCAGTACTTC.